Each of the 15 T cell receptor beta chains below was sequenced from the same sample in a study of post-analysis software for immune sequencing data. Findings and limits, study-wide: Roughly 5 TRBV segments occurring more often in patients than controls included TRBV5-6, TRBV5-1 and TRBV20-1.

Unique molecular identifiers featured in each of the TCR beta cDNA libraries. TCRdb used MiXCR to reprocess the PCR reads, holding one entry per CDR3 protein. The sample carries 820,000 or so distinct CDR3 sequences, about 57% recorded once. Their antigen targets remain unknown. What was sequenced was blood. All receptors come from a girl aged 5-17 years with multiple sclerosis.

V usage is TRBV7-9 and J usage is TRBJ2-3; 10 bases fit TRBD2. The length of the CDR3 is 18 residues. Germline CDR1 reads SEHNR; CDR2 reads FQNEAQ (reference sequence). Trimming at V came to 4 bases and at J to 0 bases, leaving 10 bases not matched to a gene. The CDR3 sequence: CASSSLAGDLPSTDTQYF. CDR3 DNA sequence: TGTGCCAGCAGCTCGCTAGCGGGGGACCTACCAAGCACAGATACGCAGTATTTT.

The genes are TRBV20-1 and TRBJ2-7; maybe TRBD1 (6 bases). CDR3 length equals 14 residues. Germline-derived CDR1 and CDR2 are DFQATT and SNEGSKA (reference sequence). Trimming stripped 3 bases from V and 4 bases from J, with 16 bases between. CDR3 sequence (DNA): TGCAGTGCTAGTAGGCAGGGGCGGCCTTACGAGCAGTACTTC. Protein product: CSASRQGRPYEQYF.

The chain carries TRBV2 and TRBJ1-5; TRBD1 might be the D (6 bases). From germline, CDR1 is SNHLY and CDR2 FYNNEI. This CDR3 contains 14 residues. The V and J ends lost 4 bases and 3 bases respectively, with 10 bases between them. The CDR3 sequence is CASSGGQFNQPQHF. As DNA, the CDR3 is TGTGCCAGCAGTGGAGGACAGTTCAATCAGCCCCAGCATTTT.

The J gene is TRBJ2-7, the V gene TRBV12-3 or TRBV12-4; no firm D call. There are 13 residues in the CDR3. Trimming stripped 5 bases from V and 6 bases from J, with 14 bases between. The CDR3 DNA sequence: TGTGCCAGCAGTCCCCGGGCCGCCTCCGAGCAGTACTTC. Amino acid sequence: CASSPRAASEQYF.

The rearrangement joins TRBV4-1 to TRBJ1-4; D ambiguous. The CDR3 spans 12 residues. V shed 7 bases and J shed 16 bases, with 19 bases lying between them. CDR1 MGHRA and CDR2 YSYEKL come from the germline V gene. DNA of the CDR3: TGCGCCAGCATCTCTAAGGATGCCCGAAAGTTTTTT. It translates to CASISKDARKFF.

This clonotype came up a few times. The chain uses TRBV15 and TRBJ2-7; D unclear. In germline, CDR1 is LNHNV, CDR2 YYDKDF (reference sequence). This CDR3 has 14 residues. V was trimmed by 0 bases and J by 3 bases, leaving 9 bases between them. For the CDR3, the DNA is TGTGCCACCAGCAGAGATTACCAGTTCTACGAGCAGTACTTC. Its translation: CATSRDYQFYEQYF.

This clonotype turned up a few times. The rearrangement links TRBV20-1 to TRBJ2-5; a possible D gene is TRBD2 (5 bases). The J call may be wrong; the DNA end is better matched by TRBJ2-7. Germline loops: CDR1 DFQATT, CDR2 SNEGSKA (reference sequence). The CDR3 loop spans 13 amino acids. CDR3 nucleotides: TGCAGTGGACTTAAGGGAGTAGGCTACGAGCAGTACTTC. Translated, it gives CSGLKGVGYEQYF.

The V gene is TRBV7-6, the J gene TRBJ2-7, with TRBD2 identical over 8 bases. The CDR3 is 16 residues long. J gave up 2 bases and V 0 bases, and 6 bases lay outside the gene matches. CDR1 and CDR2 (germline): SGHVS, FNYEAQ. In DNA form, the CDR3 reads TGTGCCAGCAGCTTAGCGTTCGCGGGAGGCACCTACGAGCAGTACTTC. It specifies CASSLAFAGGTYEQYF.

V and J are TRBV6-6 and TRBJ1-2; TRBD1 aligns across 7 bases. There are 15 residues in the CDR3. The germline CDR1 and CDR2 sequences are MNHNY and SVGAGI (reference sequence). V lost 7 bases, J lost 8 bases, and 16 bases stayed unmatched. CDR3 in amino acids: CASTYRDRHSMGYTF. CDR3 nucleotides: TGTGCCAGCACCTACAGGGACAGACACAGCATGGGCTACACCTTC.

This clonotype was recorded a few times. V is TRBV27 and J is TRBJ2-4; 8 bases agree with TRBD2. Germline assignment: CDR1 MNHEY and CDR2 SMNVEV (reference sequence). The CDR3 has 14 amino acids. V was pared by 5 bases and J by 6 bases, with 6 bases of the junction left unmatched. CDR3 sequence: CASSTGLGGNIQYF. CDR3 sequence (DNA): TGTGCCAGCAGTACGGGACTAGGAGGAAACATTCAGTACTTC.

V is TRBV7-9 and J is TRBJ2-1, with TRBD2 identical over 12 bases. The CDR3 totals 17 residues. Germline CDR1 and CDR2: SEHNR and FQNEAQ (reference sequence). With V trimmed by 4 bases and J by 6 bases, 10 bases remained unmatched. CDR3 sequence: CASSSTSGRPKANEQFF. In DNA form, the CDR3 reads TGTGCCAGCAGCTCCACTAGCGGGAGGCCAAAGGCCAATGAGCAGTTCTTC. Complete variable domain (other parts from reference TRBV7-9 and TRBJ2-1): DTGVSQNPRHKITKRGQNVTFRCDPISEHNRLYWYRQTLGQGPEFLTYFQNEAQLEKSRLLSDRFSAERPKGSFSTLEIQRTEQGDSAMYLCASSSTSGRPKANEQFFGPGTRLTVL.

V usage is TRBV29-1 and J usage is TRBJ1-2; 7 bases line up with TRBD1. Germline CDR1 and CDR2: SQVTM and ANQGSEA. This CDR3 region has 12 residues. J was trimmed by 8 bases and V by 7 bases; bases with no gene match: 10. CDR3: CSARQGQEGYTF. In DNA, the CDR3 is TGCAGCGCCAGACAGGGCCAGGAGGGCTACACCTTC. Full variable domain (outside the CDR3, taken from reference TRBV29-1 and TRBJ1-2): SAVISQKPSRDICQRGTSLTIQCQVDSQVTMMFWYRQQPGQSLTLIATANQGSEATYESGFVIDKFPISRPNLTFSTLTVSNMSPEDSSIYLCSARQGQEGYTFGSGTRLTVV.

The V gene is TRBV7-3, the J gene TRBJ2-1; 9 bases fit TRBD1. V shed 5 bases, J shed 6 bases, and the junction held 8 bases outside the gene matches. The germline CDR1 and CDR2 sequences are SGHTA and FQGTGA. The CDR3 covers 15 residues. The CDR3 reads CASSRIGQGSNEQFF. The DNA for the CDR3 is TGTGCCAGCAGCCGAATAGGACAGGGGTCCAATGAGCAGTTCTTC.

This clonotype occurred a few times. The CDR3 DNA sequence: TGTGCCAGCAGTTTATGGGTAGGACTAGCGGGATCCTACGAGCAGTACTTC. This sequence encodes CASSLWVGLAGSYEQYF. V gene TRBV12-3 or TRBV12-4 combines with J gene TRBJ2-7, with 12 bases that match TRBD2. The V and J ends lost 2 bases and 1 base, in that order; junction bases with no gene match: 6. The CDR3 is 17 amino acids.

The rearrangement joins TRBV4-1 to TRBJ2-7; either TRBD1 or TRBD2 may fit D (5 bases each). Per the germline V gene, CDR1 is MGHRA and CDR2 is YSYEKL. CDR3 length equals 18 residues. V lost 4 bases and J lost 3, with 25 bases in between. The CDR3 sequence: CASSPDRLRPGTRYEQYF. The CDR3 bases are TGCGCCAGCAGCCCCGATAGGCTTAGACCCGGGACCCGCTACGAGCAGTACTTC.